This entry lists 27 T cell receptor beta chains sequenced from one sample in a study of blood T cell repertoires in COVID-19. Profiling relied on immunoSEQ multiplex PCR, and the TCRdb table lists in-frame clones only, not all of them. The sample has 300,000 to 450,000 clones; 87% are singletons. Input material: PBMCs or T cells enriched from blood (not recorded which). The receptor set was obtained from a man aged 25-45 years who had recovered from COVID-19.

The rearrangement links TRBV6-2 or TRBV6-3 to TRBJ1-1, with D perhaps TRBD1 (5 bases). The CDR3 loop spans 14 amino acids. Germline V gene data show CDR1 as MNHEY and CDR2 as SVGEGT. Trimming removed 5 bases from V and 4 bases from J, with 14 bases in between. The CDR3 DNA reads as TGTGCCAGCAGTCAGCAGGGTATGAGCACTGAAGCTTTCTTT. This gives the protein CASSQQGMSTEAFF.

V usage is TRBV7-9 and J usage is TRBJ1-4; possibly TRBD1 for D (6 bases). The CDR3 loop spans 14 amino acids. CDR1 is SEHNR, CDR2 FQNEAQ, per germline (reference sequence). V was clipped by 5 bases and J by 8 bases, with 15 bases between them. This chain's CDR3 is CASSTRQVEEKLFF. CDR3 in DNA: TGTGCCAGCAGCACACGACAGGTAGAAGAAAAACTGTTTTTT.

The V and J genes are TRBV5-1 and TRBJ1-2; the match to TRBD1 covers 8 bases. The V gene's germline CDR1 is SGHRS and CDR2 YFSETQ. The CDR3 sequence is 15 residues long. The J segment lost 3 bases and the V segment lost 4 bases, leaving 8 bases of the junction unmatched. The CDR3 here is CASSTGQGGDYGYTF. DNA of the CDR3: TGCGCCAGCAGCACCGGACAGGGTGGTGACTATGGCTACACCTTC.

The chain joins TRBV10-1 to TRBJ1-6; 7 nucleotides agree with TRBD1. V dropped 5 bases and J dropped 11; count of bases not matched to a gene: 9. Germline loops: CDR1 WNHNN, CDR2 SYGVQD (reference sequence). There are 14 residues in the CDR3. This CDR3 is CASSPGQALAPLHF. CDR3 DNA: TGCGCCAGCAGTCCTGGACAGGCCTTGGCACCCCTCCACTTT.

This rearrangement joins TRBV5-1 to TRBJ2-1, with 10 bases lining up with TRBD1. In germline, CDR1 is SGHRS, CDR2 YFSETQ. The CDR3 loop spans 15 amino acids. The J segment lost 8 bases and the V segment lost 0 bases, leaving 5 bases of the junction unmatched. CDR3 nucleotides: TGCGCCAGCAGCTTGGAGGGACAGGGGTGGGATGAGCAGTTCTTC. This gives the protein CASSLEGQGWDEQFF. Based on the CDR3 plus reference TRBV5-1 and TRBJ2-1, the full variable domain is KAGVTQTPRYLIKTRGQQVTLSCSPISGHRSVSWYQQTPGQGLQFLFEYFSETQRNKGNFPGRFSGRQFSNSRSEMNVSTLELGDSALYLCASSLEGQGWDEQFFGPGTRLTVL.

The chain links TRBV6-5 to TRBJ2-5, with a tentative D call TRBD2 (6 bases). Between the trimmed V and J ends, which lost 5 bases and 3 bases, there was a span of 10 bases. CDR1 is MNHEY and CDR2 is SVGAGI in the germline V gene. This CDR3 is 13 amino acids long. The CDR3 sequence: CASSKPGEETQYF. CDR3 DNA: TGTGCCAGCAGTAAACCGGGAGAAGAGACCCAGTACTTC.

As regards this clone: A read error is possible here, since a much larger clone lies one base away. Distinct nucleotide sequences in the sample also encode this CDR3. The chain recombines TRBV5-1 with TRBJ2-1, with 11 bases fitting TRBD2. Germline CDR1 and CDR2: SGHRS and YFSETQ. The CDR3 loop spans 14 amino acids. J gave up 4 bases and V 3 bases, and 0 bases lay outside the gene matches. This CDR3 reads CASSSSGGYNEQFF. The CDR3 DNA follows: TGCGCCAGCAGCTCTAGCGGGGGGTACAATGAGCAGTTCTTC.

The chain is built from TRBV5-5 and TRBJ2-4, with a weak D call TRBD2 (5 bases). The CDR3 covers 11 residues. Trimming shortened V by 4 bases and J by 16 bases, and 15 bases separated the two germline ends. Germline V gives CDR1 SGHKS, CDR2 YYEKEE (reference sequence). CDR3 nucleotides: TGTGCCAGCAGCGCACTTCGGGGTAGTTACTTC. Protein sequence: CASSALRGSYF.

The gene calls are TRBV19 and TRBJ2-5, with D maybe TRBD2 (6 bases). V was clipped by 5 bases and J by 5 bases, with 15 bases between them. CDR3 length: 14 amino acids. Germline values: CDR1 LNHDA, CDR2 SQIVND (reference sequence). The CDR3 nucleotides are TGTGCCAGTAGTCCTCCGGGGGTGTGGGAGACCCAGTACTTC. Its translation: CASSPPGVWETQYF. Combining the CDR3 with reference TRBV19 and TRBJ2-5 gives the whole variable domain DGGITQSPKYLFRKEGQNVTLSCEQNLNHDAMYWYRQDPGQGLRLIYYSQIVNDFQKGDIAEGYSVSREKKESFPLTVTSAQKNPTAFYLCASSPPGVWETQYFGPGTRLLVL.

The V gene is TRBV19, the J gene TRBJ1-2; D unresolved. V lost 10 bases to trimming and J lost 3 bases, with 15 bases between them. Germline assignment: CDR1 LNHDA and CDR2 SQIVND (reference sequence). The CDR3 extends over 13 amino acids. CDR3 in DNA: TGTGCCACCTCCCACGGAGGCGACTATGGCTACACCTTC. As protein: CATSHGGDYGYTF.

The CDR3 nucleotides read TGTGCCAGCAGCCAGTGGACGGACAGTCTACTCCCTTCACCCCTCCACTTT. As protein: CASSQWTDSLLPSPLHF. The V and J genes are TRBV4-2 and TRBJ1-6; a weak D match, TRBD1 (6 bases). The CDR3 consists of 17 residues. V shed 3 bases and J shed 9 bases, with 21 bases lying between them. Germline V CDR1 and CDR2: LGHNA, YNFKEQ.

The genes are TRBV27 and TRBJ1-1, with D possibly matching TRBD1 (6 bases). V lost 5 bases and J lost 6, with 10 bases in between. The V gene's germline CDR1 is MNHEY and CDR2 SMNVEV (reference sequence). This CDR3 has 12 amino acids. The CDR3 DNA sequence: TGTGCCAGCAGTGGGACATATCCTGAAGCTTTCTTT. Translating it yields CASSGTYPEAFF.

The chain carries TRBV5-4 and TRBJ2-3, with D uncertain. Per the germline V gene, CDR1 is SGHNT and CDR2 is YYREEE (reference sequence). This CDR3 region has 12 residues. V was trimmed by 2 bases and J by 7 bases, leaving 8 bases between them. The CDR3 spells CASSFRPNTQYF. The CDR3 bases are TGTGCCAGCAGCTTCAGGCCAAATACGCAGTATTTT.

The gene calls are TRBV7-9 and TRBJ1-1, with D perhaps matching TRBD1 (5 bases). This CDR3 has 12 amino acids. V shed 1 base and J shed 6 bases, with 6 bases lying between them. Germline CDR1 and CDR2: SEHNR and FQNEAQ (reference sequence). For the CDR3, the DNA is TGTGCCAGCAGCTTAGACAGGTCTGAAGCTTTCTTT. It translates to CASSLDRSEAFF.

This clone was detected only a few times. This sequence joins TRBV7-2 and TRBJ1-1; D is unresolved. CDR3 length: 13 residues. V lost 5 bases, J lost 6 bases, and 13 bases lay in between. Germline assignment: CDR1 SGHTA and CDR2 FQGNSA. The CDR3 protein is CASSLAPFAEAFF. In DNA form, the CDR3 reads TGTGCCAGCAGCCTGGCACCGTTCGCTGAAGCTTTCTTT.

The CDR3 DNA sequence: TGTGCCAGCAGCGAAGACAGGGGTGCCGAGCAGTACTTC. Amino acids: CASSEDRGAEQYF. V usage is TRBV11-2 and J usage is TRBJ2-7; TRBD1 agrees at 8 bases. From germline, CDR1 is SGHAT and CDR2 FQNNGV. Unmatched junction bases numbered 6, after V lost 5 bases and J lost 6 bases. The CDR3 sequence is 13 residues long.

This chain uses TRBV6-1 with TRBJ1-1; no firm D call. The V end was cut by 1 base, the J end by 0 bases, with 21 bases between. This CDR3 is built from 19 residues. Germline CDR1 and CDR2: MNHNS and SASEGT. CDR3 in amino acids: CASSEGERLILGLNTEAFF. In DNA, the CDR3 is TGTGCCAGCAGTGAAGGGGAGAGACTCATATTGGGGTTGAACACTGAAGCTTTCTTT.

The chain recombines TRBV6-1 with TRBJ2-5; TRBD1 matches at 9 bases. CDR1 and CDR2 (germline): MNHNS, SASEGT. The ends lost 3 bases at V and 2 bases at J; junction bases unmatched: 4. The CDR3 consists of 15 residues. CDR3 in DNA: TGTGCCAGCAGTGATCACAGGGGGCGTCAAGAGACCCAGTACTTC. Protein: CASSDHRGRQETQYF.

This chain links TRBV12-5 with TRBJ1-4; D not resolved. CDR1 is LGHNT, CDR2 FRNRAP, per germline. The ends were cut back, 0 bases at V and 8 bases at J, with 16 bases in the middle. The length of the CDR3 is 16 residues. In nucleotides, the CDR3 is TGTGCTAGTGGTTTGGTTTTGGAGGGTTTATTCGAAAAACTGTTTTTT. Residues: CASGLVLEGLFEKLFF.

The gene calls are TRBV18 and TRBJ2-3; 9 bases are shared with TRBD1. Trimming cost V 2 bases and J 0 bases; bases outside gene matches: 3. This CDR3 region has 16 residues. Germline values: CDR1 KGHSH, CDR2 LQKENI. The CDR3 nucleotides read TGTGCCAGCTCACCAACAGGGGGCTTTAGCACAGATACGCAGTATTTT. Protein product: CASSPTGGFSTDTQYF.

The CDR3 bases are TGTGCCATCAGTATGGACAGGGGACAGCGATATGGCTACACCTTC. Amino acids: CAISMDRGQRYGYTF. This chain connects TRBV10-3 to TRBJ1-2, with 9 bases lining up with TRBD1. CDR1 is ENHRY, CDR2 SYGVKD, per germline. CDR3 length equals 15 residues. Losses at the gene ends were 5 bases for V and 5 bases for J; bases not matched to a gene: 9.

The rearrangement links TRBV4-2 to TRBJ2-2, with D maybe TRBD1 (5 bases). Germline CDR1 reads LGHNA; CDR2 reads YNFKEQ. V lost 4 bases and J 4 bases, leaving 16 bases between the germline ends. This CDR3 contains 16 residues. CDR3 bases: TGTGCCAGCAGCCCCCTGGGCAGGGTCGGCACCGGGGAGCTGTTTTTT. It yields the protein CASSPLGRVGTGELFF.

V gene TRBV9 combines with J gene TRBJ2-7, with D possibly TRBD1 on 6 matching bases. Trimming removed 0 bases at V and 1 base at J, with 11 bases between. The CDR3 has 15 amino acids. CDR1 and CDR2 (germline): SGDLS, YYNGEE. The CDR3 here is CASSVVPGASYEQYF. DNA of the CDR3: TGTGCCAGCAGCGTAGTTCCAGGGGCATCCTACGAGCAGTACTTC.

The chain uses TRBV6-5 and TRBJ2-7, with D possibly being TRBD2 (5 bases). The CDR3 spans 13 residues. V was trimmed by 6 bases and J by 2 bases, leaving 11 bases between them. Germline CDR1 reads MNHEY; CDR2 reads SVGAGI. This chain's CDR3 is CASRYSGAYEQYF. The CDR3 DNA reads TGTGCCAGCAGATATTCCGGGGCCTACGAGCAGTACTTC.

The rearrangement joins TRBV30 to TRBJ2-7, with TRBD1 as a possible D gene (6 bases). The CDR3 is 13 amino acids. CDR1 is GTSNPN and CDR2 is SVGIG in the germline V gene (reference sequence). V lost 1 base and J lost 3, with 10 bases in between. The DNA of the CDR3 is TGTGCCTGGAGTGGGACAGACTTCTACGAGCAGTACTTC. It is translated as CAWSGTDFYEQYF.

The chain is built from TRBV27 and TRBJ2-7; 12 bases are a match to TRBD1. The V gene end was trimmed by 0 bases and the J gene end by 6 bases; junction bases not matched to a gene: 6. This CDR3 is 16 amino acids long. Per germline, CDR1 MNHEY and CDR2 SMNVEV (reference sequence). The chain's CDR3 is CASSLSGGQGAREQYF. CDR3 in DNA: TGTGCCAGCAGTTTATCGGGGGGACAGGGGGCTCGCGAGCAGTACTTC.

This clone has just one count. The chain has TRBV6-6 and TRBJ1-2; the D is unclear. Trimming shortened V by 9 bases and J by 3 bases, and 8 bases separated the two germline ends. From germline, CDR1 is MNHNY and CDR2 SVGAGI (reference sequence). This CDR3 contains 11 residues. The CDR3 DNA sequence: TGTGCCAGTCGTATCGACTATGGCTACACCTTC. Protein sequence: CASRIDYGYTF.